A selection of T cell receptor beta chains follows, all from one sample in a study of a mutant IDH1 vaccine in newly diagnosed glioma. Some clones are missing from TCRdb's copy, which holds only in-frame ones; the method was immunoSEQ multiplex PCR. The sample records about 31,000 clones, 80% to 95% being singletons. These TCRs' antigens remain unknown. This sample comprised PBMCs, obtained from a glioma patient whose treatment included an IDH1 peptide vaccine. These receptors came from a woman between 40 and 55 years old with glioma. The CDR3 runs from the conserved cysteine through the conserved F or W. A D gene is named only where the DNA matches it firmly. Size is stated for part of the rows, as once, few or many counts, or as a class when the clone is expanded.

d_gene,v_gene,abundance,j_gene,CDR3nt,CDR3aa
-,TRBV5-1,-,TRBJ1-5,TGCGCCAGCAGCTTGGGGGGCAGCAATCAGCCCCAGCATTTT,CASSLGGSNQPQHF
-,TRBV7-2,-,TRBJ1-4,TGTGCCAGCAGCTTAGCTAGGAATGAAAAACTGTTTTTT,CASSLARNEKLFF
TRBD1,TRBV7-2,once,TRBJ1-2,TGTGCCAGCAGCTCGGACAGGGCCTATGGCTACACCTTC,CASSSDRAYGYTF
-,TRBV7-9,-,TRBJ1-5,TGTGCCAGCAGCTTAGATCGGGGGAACCAGCCCCAGCATTTT,CASSLDRGNQPQHF
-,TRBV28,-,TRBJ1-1,TGTGCCAGCAGCCTCGTAGGGCAGTGGGTCACTGAAGCTTTCTTT,CASSLVGQWVTEAFF
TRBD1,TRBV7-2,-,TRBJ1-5,TGTGCCAGCAGCTCCGGACAGGGGGCCAGGCAGCCCCAGCATTTT,CASSSGQGARQPQHF
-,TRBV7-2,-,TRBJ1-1,TGTGCCAGCAGCTTATCGGGAGTCGGGGGTACTGAAGCTTTCTTT,CASSLSGVGGTEAFF
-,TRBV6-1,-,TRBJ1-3,TGTGCCAGCAGCGAAGGGGGATCTGGAAACACCATATATTTT,CASSEGGSGNTIYF
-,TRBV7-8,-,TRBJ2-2,TGTGCCAGCAGCCCCCACCAGGGGCCCTCCGGGGAGCTGTTTTTT,CASSPHQGPSGELFF
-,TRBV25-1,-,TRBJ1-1,TGTGCCAGCAGTGAATATGGGGGGCCGGGCACTGAAGCTTTCTTT,CASSEYGGPGTEAFF
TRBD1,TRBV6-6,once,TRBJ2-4,TGTGCCAGCAGTCTCCGGACAGGGCCTTTGGACATTCAGTACTTC,CASSLRTGPLDIQYF
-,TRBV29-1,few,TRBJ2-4,TGCAGCGTTGAAGGGGCAGCTAAAAACATTCAGTACTTC,CSVEGAAKNIQYF
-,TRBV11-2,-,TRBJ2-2,TGTGCCAGCAGCTTAGGACCCGGGGAGCTGTTTTTT,CASSLGPGELFF
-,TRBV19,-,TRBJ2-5,TGTGCCAGTAGTATAACACTAGTACAAGAGACCCAGTACTTC,CASSITLVQETQYF
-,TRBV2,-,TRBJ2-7,TGTGCCAGCAGTGCCGGGACCTTCAGCGAGCAGTACTTC,CASSAGTFSEQYF
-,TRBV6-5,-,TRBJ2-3,TGTGCCAGCAGTCGACAACCAACCACAGATACGCAGTATTTT,CASSRQPTTDTQYF
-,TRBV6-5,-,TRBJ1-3,TGTGCCAGCAGATCGTCGGGACGCTCTGGAAACACCATATATTTT,CASRSSGRSGNTIYF
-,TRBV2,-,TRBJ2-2,TGTGCCAGCAGTGAAATGGGATTAGGCACCGGGGAGCTGTTTTTT,CASSEMGLGTGELFF
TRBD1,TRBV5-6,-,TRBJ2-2,TGTGCCAGCAGCGGCACAGGGGTAAGGGGCACCGGGGAGCTGTTTTTT,CASSGTGVRGTGELFF
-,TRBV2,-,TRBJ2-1,TGTGCCAGCACCCGAGAGAACAGGGTCCATGAGCAGTTCTTC,CASTRENRVHEQFF
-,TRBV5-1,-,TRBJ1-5,TGCGCCAGCAGCTTGAATCTCGGGGTAAAGCCCCAGCATTTT,CASSLNLGVKPQHF
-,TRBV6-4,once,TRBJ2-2,TGTGCCAGCAGTACCGTCGCGGCCGGGGAGCTGTTTTTT,CASSTVAAGELFF
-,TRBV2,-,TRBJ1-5,TGTGCCAGCAGGGGAGGAAGGCTGCCCCAGCATTTT,CASRGGRLPQHF
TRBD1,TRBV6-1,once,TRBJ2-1,TGTGCCAGCAAAGTACAGGGGTTAACCTACAATGAGCAGTTCTTC,CASKVQGLTYNEQFF
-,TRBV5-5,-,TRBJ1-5,TGTGCCAGCAGCCAAGCGCACTCGGTTAGGAGGGGTCAGCCCCAGCATTTT,CASSQAHSVRRGQPQHF
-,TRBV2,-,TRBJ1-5,TGTGCCAGCAGGGCTTATCCGGGGCGTGATCAGCCCCAGCATTTT,CASRAYPGRDQPQHF
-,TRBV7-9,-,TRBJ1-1,TGTGCCAGCAGCCCGGGGGCGAATGAAGCTTTCTTT,CASSPGANEAFF
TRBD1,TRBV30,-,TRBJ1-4,TGTGCCTGGAGTGTAGGCGCAGGGGGGTATGAAAAACTGTTTTTT,CAWSVGAGGYEKLFF
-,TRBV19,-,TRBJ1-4,TGTGCCAGTAGTATCGGAACTCCGTTATGGGAAAAACTGTTTTTT,CASSIGTPLWEKLFF
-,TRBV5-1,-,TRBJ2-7,TGCGCCAGCAGCCTCTCCTACGCTAGATCCTACGAGCAGTACTTC,CASSLSYARSYEQYF
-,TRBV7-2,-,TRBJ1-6,TGTGCCAGCAGCTTATACAGGGATAATTCACCCCTCCACTTT,CASSLYRDNSPLHF
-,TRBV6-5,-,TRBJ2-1,TGTGCCAGCAGCAACCTGAACCCCAATGAGCAGTTCTTC,CASSNLNPNEQFF